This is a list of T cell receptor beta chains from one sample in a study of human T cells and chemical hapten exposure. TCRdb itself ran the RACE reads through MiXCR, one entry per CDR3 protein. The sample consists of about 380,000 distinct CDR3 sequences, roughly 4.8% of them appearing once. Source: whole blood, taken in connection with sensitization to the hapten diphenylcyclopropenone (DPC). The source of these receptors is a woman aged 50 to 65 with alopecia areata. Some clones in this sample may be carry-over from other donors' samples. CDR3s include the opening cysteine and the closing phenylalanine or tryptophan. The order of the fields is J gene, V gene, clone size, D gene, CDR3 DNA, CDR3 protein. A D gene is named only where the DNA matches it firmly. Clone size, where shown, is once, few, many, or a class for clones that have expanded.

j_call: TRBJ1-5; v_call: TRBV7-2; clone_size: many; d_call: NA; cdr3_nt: TGTGCCAGCAGCTTAGTATGGAATCAGCCCCAGCATTTT; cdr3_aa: CASSLVWNQPQHF
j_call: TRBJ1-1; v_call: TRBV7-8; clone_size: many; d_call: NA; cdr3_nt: TGTGCCAGCAGTTCCAGAGAAGGAGGGGAAACTTTCTTT; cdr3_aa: CASSSREGGETFF
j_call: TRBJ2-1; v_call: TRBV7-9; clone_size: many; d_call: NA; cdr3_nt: TGTGCCAGCAGCTCGGCGGGGGCCATCAATGAGCAGTTCTTC; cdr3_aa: CASSSAGAINEQFF
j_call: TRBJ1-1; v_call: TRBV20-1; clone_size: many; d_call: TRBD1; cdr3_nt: TGCAGTGCTATGATGATACGGACAGGGAGGAGAGGAACTGAAGCTTTCTTT; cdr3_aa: CSAMMIRTGRRGTEAFF
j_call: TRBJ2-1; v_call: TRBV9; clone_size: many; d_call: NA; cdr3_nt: TGTGCCAGCAGCGCGGGCTTGGGGCCCTACAATGAGCAGTTCTTC; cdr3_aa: CASSAGLGPYNEQFF
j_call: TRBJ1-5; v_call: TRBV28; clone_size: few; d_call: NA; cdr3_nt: TGTGCCAGCAGTCCCCGAACAGGGTTGGATGGCAATCAGCCCCAGCATTTT; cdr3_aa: CASSPRTGLDGNQPQHF
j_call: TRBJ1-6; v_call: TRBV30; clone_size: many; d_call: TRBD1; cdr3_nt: TGTGCCTGGAGTGCCACGACAGGGGGCATCTCACCCCTCCACTTT; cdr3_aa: CAWSATTGGISPLHF
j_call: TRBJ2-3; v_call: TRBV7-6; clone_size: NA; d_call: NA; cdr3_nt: TGTGCCAGCAGTCCCCATGGGGAAAGTTGGACAGATACGCAGTATTTT; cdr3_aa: CASSPHGESWTDTQYF
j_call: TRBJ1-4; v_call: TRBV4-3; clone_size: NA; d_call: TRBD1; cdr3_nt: TGCGCCAGCAGCCAAGATAAGGGGGCCCGACAGGGGACTAATGAAAAACTGTTTTTT; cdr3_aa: CASSQDKGARQGTNEKLFF
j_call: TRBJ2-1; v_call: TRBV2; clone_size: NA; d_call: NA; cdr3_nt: TGTGCCAGCAGTGAAGCGCGAAGGGTGCGATCGGATGAGCAGTTCTTC; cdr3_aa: CASSEARRVRSDEQFF
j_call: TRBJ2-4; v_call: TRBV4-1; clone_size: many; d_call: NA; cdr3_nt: TGCGCCAGCAGCCAAGTAGGGAAAAGGGCCAAAAACATTCAGTACTTC; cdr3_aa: CASSQVGKRAKNIQYF
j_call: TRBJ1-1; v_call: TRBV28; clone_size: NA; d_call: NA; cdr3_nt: TGTGCCAGCAGTTCCCCACAGAAGAACACTGAAGCTTTCTTT; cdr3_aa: CASSSPQKNTEAFF
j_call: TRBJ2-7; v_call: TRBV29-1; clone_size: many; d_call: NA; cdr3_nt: TGCAGCGCTGCCCGGGACCGAGGACGAGAGCAGTACTTC; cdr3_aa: CSAARDRGREQYF
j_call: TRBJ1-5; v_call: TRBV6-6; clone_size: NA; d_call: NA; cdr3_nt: TGTGCCAGCAGGTGGCTGGGGCGGGATCAGCCCCAGCATTTT; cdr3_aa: CASRWLGRDQPQHF
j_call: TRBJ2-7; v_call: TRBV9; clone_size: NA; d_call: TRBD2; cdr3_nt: TGTGCCAGCAGCGTCTCCGGACTAGCGGGCACCTACGAGCAGTACTTC; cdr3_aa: CASSVSGLAGTYEQYF
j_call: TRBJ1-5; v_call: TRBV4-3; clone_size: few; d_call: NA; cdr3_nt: TGCGCCAGCAGCCAAGATACAGGTCTCCATCAGCCCCAGCATTTT; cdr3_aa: CASSQDTGLHQPQHF
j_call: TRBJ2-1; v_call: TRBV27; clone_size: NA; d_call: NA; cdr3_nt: TGTGCCAGCAGTTTATTTGAGCTATCAGACTGGTTCTTC; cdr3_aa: CASSLFELSDWFF
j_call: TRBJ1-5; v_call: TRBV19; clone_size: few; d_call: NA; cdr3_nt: TGTGCCAGTAGTATCTCCGCCAGTCAGCCCCAGCATTTT; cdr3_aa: CASSISASQPQHF
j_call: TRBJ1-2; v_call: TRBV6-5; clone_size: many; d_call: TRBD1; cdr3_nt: TGTGCCAGCAGCCAGGGACAGTCCCTGCCGGGCTACACCTTC; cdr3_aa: CASSQGQSLPGYTF
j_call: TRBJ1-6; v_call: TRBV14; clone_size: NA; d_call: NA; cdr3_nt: TGTGCCAGCAGCCCATTACAGAGCTCACCCCTCCACTTT; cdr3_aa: CASSPLQSSPLHF
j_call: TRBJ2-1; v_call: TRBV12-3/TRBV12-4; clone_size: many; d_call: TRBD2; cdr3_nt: TGTGCCAGCAGTCTCCCCCCGGCGGGGGTTTACAATGAGCAGTTCTTC; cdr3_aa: CASSLPPAGVYNEQFF
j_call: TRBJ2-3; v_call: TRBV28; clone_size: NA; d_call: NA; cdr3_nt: TGTGCCAGCAGGGGATCAGTGGGAGGTACGCAGTATTTT; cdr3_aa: CASRGSVGGTQYF
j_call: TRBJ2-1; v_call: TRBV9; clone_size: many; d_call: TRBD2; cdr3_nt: TGTGCCAGCAGCGTGAGGGGACTAGCGGGAGGTAGCTCCTACAATGAGCAGTTCTTC; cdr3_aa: CASSVRGLAGGSSYNEQFF
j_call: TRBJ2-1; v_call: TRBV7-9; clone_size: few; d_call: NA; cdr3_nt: TGTGCCAGCAGCCGAGGGGGGCGAGGTAATGAGCAGTTCTTC; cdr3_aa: CASSRGGRGNEQFF
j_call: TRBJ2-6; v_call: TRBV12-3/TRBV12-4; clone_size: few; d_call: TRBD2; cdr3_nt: TGTGCCAGCCTCCGTCCCAGCGGGAGAGTCTCTGGGGCCAACGTCCTGACTTTC; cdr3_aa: CASLRPSGRVSGANVLTF
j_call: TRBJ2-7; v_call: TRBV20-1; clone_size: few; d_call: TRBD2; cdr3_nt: TGCAGTCCAAGGCCGGGACTAGCGGTCTACGAGCAGTACTTC; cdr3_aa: CSPRPGLAVYEQYF
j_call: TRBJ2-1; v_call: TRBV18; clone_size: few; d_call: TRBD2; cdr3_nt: TGTGCCAGCTCTCCCGGGGGGACCAACAATGAGCAGTTCTTC; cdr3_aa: CASSPGGTNNEQFF
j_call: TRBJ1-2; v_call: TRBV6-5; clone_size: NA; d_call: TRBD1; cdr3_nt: TGTGCCAGCAGTTACTCGCTGGCAGGGGGCTATGGCTACACCTTC; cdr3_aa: CASSYSLAGGYGYTF
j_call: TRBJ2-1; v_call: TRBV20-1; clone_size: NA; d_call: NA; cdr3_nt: TGCAGTGCTCCTACTATGGGCAATGAGCAGTTCTTC; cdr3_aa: CSAPTMGNEQFF
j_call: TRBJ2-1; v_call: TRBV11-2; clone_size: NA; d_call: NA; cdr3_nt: TGTGCCAGCAGCTTAGACTCAGCCGGTGGCAGGGGTTGGGTGAAAACCTACAATGAGCTGTTCTTC; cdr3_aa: CASSLDSAGGRGWVKTYNELFF
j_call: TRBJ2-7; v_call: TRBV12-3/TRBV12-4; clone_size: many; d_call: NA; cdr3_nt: TGTGCCAGCAGTCCGGAGTCCGACAGAAGATACGAGCAGTACTTC; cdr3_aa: CASSPESDRRYEQYF
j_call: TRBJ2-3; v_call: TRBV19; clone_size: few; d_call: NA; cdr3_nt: TGTGCCAGTAGTATAGTGCCAGAGGGGGATACGCAGTATTTT; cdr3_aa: CASSIVPEGDTQYF
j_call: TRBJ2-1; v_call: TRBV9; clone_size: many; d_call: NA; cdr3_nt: TGTGCCAGCAGCGGGGGACCGGGACGCCTGGACAATGAGCAGTTCTTC; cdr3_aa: CASSGGPGRLDNEQFF
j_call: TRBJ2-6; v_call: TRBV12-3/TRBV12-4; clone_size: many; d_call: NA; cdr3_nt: TGTGCCAGCAGCACTCGGACAGTTTCCCGCTCTGGGGCCAACGTCCTGACTTTC; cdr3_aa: CASSTRTVSRSGANVLTF
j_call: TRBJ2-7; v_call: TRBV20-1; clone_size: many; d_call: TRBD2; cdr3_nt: TGCAGTGCTAGACCGGCGGGAGTATGGGAGCAGTACTTC; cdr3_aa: CSARPAGVWEQYF
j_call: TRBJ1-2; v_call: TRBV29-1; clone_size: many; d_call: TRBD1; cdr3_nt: TGCAGCGCCAATAGGGACAGGGCTTCTCGTGGCTACACCTTC; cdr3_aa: CSANRDRASRGYTF
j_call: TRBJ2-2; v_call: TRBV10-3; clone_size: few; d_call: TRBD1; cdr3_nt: TGTGCCATCAGGCGCCCTACAGGGGGCGGAACCGGGGAGCTGTTTTTT; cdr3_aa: CAIRRPTGGGTGELFF
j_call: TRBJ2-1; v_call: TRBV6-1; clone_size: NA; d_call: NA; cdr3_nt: TGTGCCACAATTGAAGCGCCCCTTAATGAGCAGTTCTTC; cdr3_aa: CATIEAPLNEQFF
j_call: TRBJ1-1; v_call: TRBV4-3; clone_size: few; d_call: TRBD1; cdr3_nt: TGCGCCAGCAGCCAACAAGACAGGGGGCGCGGAAACACTGAAGCTTTCTTT; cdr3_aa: CASSQQDRGRGNTEAFF
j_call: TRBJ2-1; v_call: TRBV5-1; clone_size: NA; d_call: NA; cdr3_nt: TGCGCCAGCAGCTTGGCCGGGACACTCCGCCTCAATGAGCAGTTCTTC; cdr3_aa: CASSLAGTLRLNEQFF
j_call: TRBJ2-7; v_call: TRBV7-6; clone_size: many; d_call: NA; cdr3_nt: TGTGCCAGCAGCGTCGGTAGCTCCTACGAGCAGTACTTC; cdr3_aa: CASSVGSSYEQYF
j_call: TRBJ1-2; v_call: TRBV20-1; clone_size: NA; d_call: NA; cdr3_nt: TGCAGTGCGCGGGGGAGCGACTATGGCTACACCTTC; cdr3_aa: CSARGSDYGYTF
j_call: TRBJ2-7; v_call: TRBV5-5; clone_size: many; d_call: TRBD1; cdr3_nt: TGTGCCAGCAGCGCGGACAGGGGGAGCGACGAGCAGTACTTC; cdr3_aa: CASSADRGSDEQYF
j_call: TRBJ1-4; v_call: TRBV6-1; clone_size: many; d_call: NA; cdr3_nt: TGTGCCGTAAGGGGGGCGGACGAAAAACTGTTTTTT; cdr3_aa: CAVRGADEKLFF
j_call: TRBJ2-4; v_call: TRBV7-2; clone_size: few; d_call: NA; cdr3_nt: TGTGCCAGCAGCTCCGTTCTTCGATCCCCCTGGGGGGCCAAAAACATTCAGTACTTC; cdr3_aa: CASSSVLRSPWGAKNIQYF
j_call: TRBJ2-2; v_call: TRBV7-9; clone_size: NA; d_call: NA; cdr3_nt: TGTGCCAGCAGCTTATCACCGGGGGACACCGGGGAGCTGTTTTTT; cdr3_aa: CASSLSPGDTGELFF
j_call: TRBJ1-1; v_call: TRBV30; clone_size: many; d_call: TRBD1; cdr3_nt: TGTGCCCGGGACAGGGTGAACACTGAAGCTTTCTTT; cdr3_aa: CARDRVNTEAFF
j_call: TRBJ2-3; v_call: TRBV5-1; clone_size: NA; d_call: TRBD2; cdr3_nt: TGCGCCAGCAGCTCCAGGGAAGCGGGAGTGGATACGCAGTATTTT; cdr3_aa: CASSSREAGVDTQYF
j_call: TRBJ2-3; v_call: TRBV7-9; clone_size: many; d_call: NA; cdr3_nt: TGTGCCAGTGCGGGAAGAGAGGGCACAGATACGCAGTATTTT; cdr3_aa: CASAGREGTDTQYF
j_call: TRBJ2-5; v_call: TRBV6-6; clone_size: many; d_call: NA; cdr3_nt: TGTGCCAGCAGTTACGGGAGGGGGGCTGGCTTAGAGACCCAGTACTTC; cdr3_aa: CASSYGRGAGLETQYF